A selection of T cell receptor beta chains follows, all from one sample in a study of cytotoxic CD8 clonotypes in ibrutinib-treated CLL. This table comes from immunoSEQ multiplex PCR, and its TCRdb copy is limited to in-frame clones, with some not included. The sample consists of fewer than 25,000 clones, around 80% of them appearing once. The sample in question was PBMCs, obtained before ibrutinib treatment. Receptors originate from a human donor with chronic lymphocytic leukemia. Both conserved end residues are part of each CDR3. Fields, in order: V gene, clone size, J gene, D gene, CDR3 protein, CDR3 DNA. The D gene is left open where the match is weak. Expanded clones are given a class, and other clones once, few, many or no size at all.

V: TRBV9; size: .; J: TRBJ1-2; D: TRBD1; CDR3: CASSPRGQAYIYGYTF; DNA: TGTGCCAGCAGCCCGAGAGGACAGGCCTATATCTATGGCTACACCTTC
V: TRBV18; size: .; J: TRBJ1-1; D: .; CDR3: CASSPPGGAGTEAFF; DNA: TGTGCCAGCTCACCACCGGGCGGGGCAGGCACTGAAGCTTTCTTT
V: TRBV19; size: .; J: TRBJ1-1; D: TRBD1; CDR3: CASRRQGAIVAFF; DNA: TGTGCCAGTAGACGGCAGGGGGCAATAGTAGCTTTCTTT
V: TRBV6-1; size: .; J: TRBJ1-1; D: .; CDR3: CASTADGAEAFF; DNA: TGTGCCAGCACCGCGGACGGGGCTGAAGCTTTCTTT
V: TRBV6-5; size: .; J: TRBJ2-7; D: TRBD2; CDR3: CASSYSGLANEQYF; DNA: TGTGCCAGCAGTTACTCCGGACTAGCGAACGAGCAGTACTTC
V: TRBV20-1; size: .; J: TRBJ2-1; D: .; CDR3: CSARRYNEQFF; DNA: TGCAGTGCTAGGCGCTACAATGAGCAGTTCTTC
V: TRBV27; size: once; J: TRBJ2-1; D: TRBD1; CDR3: CASSPRGQAYNEQFF; DNA: TGTGCCAGCAGTCCGAGGGGACAGGCCTACAATGAGCAGTTCTTC
V: TRBV7-6; size: .; J: TRBJ1-1; D: .; CDR3: CASSLDGGANTEAFF; DNA: TGTGCCAGCAGCTTGGACGGGGGGGCGAACACTGAAGCTTTCTTT
V: TRBV29-1; size: few; J: TRBJ1-2; D: .; CDR3: CSVEIGRRYTF; DNA: TGCAGCGTTGAGATCGGAAGGCGCTACACCTTC
V: TRBV7-9; size: .; J: TRBJ1-5; D: TRBD1; CDR3: CASSLQGADGQPQHF; DNA: TGTGCCAGCAGCCTACAGGGGGCAGACGGTCAGCCCCAGCATTTT
V: TRBV11-2; size: .; J: TRBJ1-1; D: .; CDR3: CASSGGMRQKAFF; DNA: TGTGCCAGCAGCGGGGGGATGAGACAGAAAGCTTTCTTT
V: TRBV5-1; size: .; J: TRBJ2-1; D: TRBD2; CDR3: CASSLAAGGPGSSYNEQFF; DNA: TGCGCCAGCAGCTTGGCCGCGGGGGGGCCCGGAAGCTCCTACAATGAGCAGTTCTTC
V: TRBV6-1; size: .; J: TRBJ2-7; D: TRBD1; CDR3: CASSDRTGADEQYF; DNA: TGTGCCAGCAGTGACCGGACAGGGGCCGACGAGCAGTACTTC
V: TRBV7-2; size: .; J: TRBJ2-7; D: .; CDR3: CASSLAPRYEQYF; DNA: TGTGCCAGCAGCTTAGCCCCCAGGTACGAGCAGTACTTC
V: TRBV7-2; size: few; J: TRBJ2-2; D: TRBD2; CDR3: CAKTGTSGSGGELFF; DNA: TGTGCCAAAACCGGGACTAGCGGGAGTGGCGGGGAGCTGTTTTTT
V: TRBV5-1; size: .; J: TRBJ2-1; D: .; CDR3: CASSSGTRFSLHNEQFF; DNA: TGCGCCAGCAGCTCCGGGACCCGATTTTCCCTTCACAATGAGCAGTTCTTC
V: TRBV27; size: .; J: TRBJ1-1; D: .; CDR3: CASSLRMNTEAFF; DNA: TGTGCCAGCAGTTTACGGATGAACACTGAAGCTTTCTTT
V: TRBV7-2; size: .; J: TRBJ2-3; D: .; CDR3: CASSPDYLTDTQYF; DNA: TGTGCCAGCAGCCCGGACTACCTCACAGATACGCAGTATTTT
V: TRBV5-8; size: .; J: TRBJ1-4; D: TRBD1; CDR3: CASRPRTGIEKLFF; DNA: TGTGCCAGCAGGCCTAGGACAGGGATCGAAAAACTGTTTTTT
V: TRBV30; size: .; J: TRBJ1-6; D: .; CDR3: CAWTGSGGNSPLHF; DNA: TGTGCCTGGACCGGCTCGGGAGGGAATTCACCCCTCCACTTT
V: TRBV5-1; size: .; J: TRBJ1-2; D: .; CDR3: CASSKTQLGDGYTF; DNA: TGCGCCAGCAGTAAGACACAGTTAGGGGATGGCTACACCTTC
V: TRBV2; size: .; J: TRBJ1-2; D: .; CDR3: CASRATEYGYTF; DNA: TGTGCCAGCAGAGCGACAGAATATGGCTACACCTTC